A selection of T cell receptor beta chains follows, all from one sample in a study of blood T cell repertoires in COVID-19. TCRdb's table, derived via immunoSEQ multiplex PCR, lists solely in-frame clones and lacks some. Of 130,000 or so clones in the sample, approximately 90% were seen once. The specimen sequenced was peripheral blood. These receptors all come from a man aged 50 or older with active or convalescent COVID-19. CDR3s include the opening cysteine and the closing phenylalanine or tryptophan. D genes are given only for firm matches. Some rows mark clone size as missing; the rest say once, few, many or name a class of expanded clone.

TRBV6-5,TRBJ2-1,.,.,CASNIYNEQFF,TGTGCCAGCAATATCTACAATGAGCAGTTCTTC
TRBV2,TRBJ2-5,once,TRBD2,CASSRRLAGEESTQYF,TGTGCCAGCAGTAGGCGACTAGCGGGAGAGGAATCGACCCAGTACTTC
TRBV6-2/TRBV6-3,TRBJ1-2,.,.,CASSYTLVSGPGYTF,TGTGCCAGCAGTTACACGTTGGTATCAGGCCCTGGCTACACCTTC
TRBV6-5,TRBJ2-7,.,.,CASKGAGNSYEQYF,TGTGCCAGCAAGGGAGCGGGCAACTCCTACGAGCAGTACTTC
TRBV4-3,TRBJ2-7,.,TRBD1,CASSLETGDFYEQYF,TGCGCCAGCAGCCTAGAGACAGGGGATTTTTACGAGCAGTACTTC
TRBV20-1,TRBJ1-2,.,TRBD1,CSASAGGLGYTF,TGCAGTGCTAGTGCAGGGGGCCTTGGCTACACCTTC
TRBV7-6,TRBJ2-3,.,TRBD2,CASSLIFGRADTQYF,TGTGCCAGCAGCTTGATTTTCGGGAGGGCAGATACGCAGTATTTT
TRBV5-1,TRBJ2-1,.,.,CASSSALVNEQFF,TGCGCCAGCAGCTCTGCACTAGTTAATGAGCAGTTCTTC
TRBV25-1,TRBJ2-3,once,TRBD1,CASRGTEILRTDTQYF,TGTGCCAGCAGGGGGACAGAGATATTGAGGACAGATACGCAGTATTTT
TRBV5-1,TRBJ2-1,.,TRBD2,CASSSRTSGSSYNEQFF,TGCGCCAGCAGCTCCAGGACTAGCGGGAGCTCCTACAATGAGCAGTTCTTC
TRBV14,TRBJ1-6,.,.,CASSPQINSPLHF,TGTGCCAGCAGCCCGCAGATAAATTCACCCCTCCACTTT
TRBV2,TRBJ1-4,.,.,CASRNRDNLGEKLFF,TGTGCCAGCAGGAACCGGGACAATCTTGGCGAAAAACTGTTTTTT
TRBV4-1,TRBJ2-5,.,.,CASSQGSGNQETQYF,TGCGCCAGCAGCCAAGGGTCAGGGAATCAAGAGACCCAGTACTTC
TRBV5-1,TRBJ2-5,once,.,CASSFSPGETQYF,TGCGCCAGCAGCTTTTCGCCGGGAGAGACCCAGTACTTC
TRBV5-1,TRBJ2-3,few,.,CASSFISSTDTQYF,TGCGCCAGCAGCTTTATAAGCAGCACAGATACGCAGTATTTT
TRBV7-8,TRBJ1-1,.,TRBD1,CASSPDRVKTEAFF,TGTGCCAGCAGCCCTGACAGGGTGAAAACTGAAGCTTTCTTT
TRBV6-5,TRBJ1-1,once,.,CASSYHGTPDTEAFF,TGTGCCAGCAGTTATCACGGGACTCCTGACACTGAAGCTTTCTTT
TRBV7-8,TRBJ1-3,.,.,CASSLFRAASSGNTIYF,TGTGCCAGCAGCTTATTCAGGGCGGCAAGCTCTGGAAACACCATATATTTT
TRBV30,TRBJ2-1,.,TRBD2,CAWSGPSTSGGGYNEQFF,TGTGCCTGGAGCGGACCCTCTACCTCAGGCGGGGGGTACAATGAGCAGTTCTTC
TRBV29-1,TRBJ1-2,.,TRBD1,CSVEDLTVTGGASTYGYTF,TGCAGCGTTGAAGACCTAACCGTGACAGGGGGCGCCTCTACCTATGGCTACACCTTC
TRBV2,TRBJ1-5,.,.,CASGGNQGTQPQHF,TGTGCCAGTGGGGGTAATCAGGGGACTCAGCCCCAGCATTTT
TRBV5-4,TRBJ2-5,.,TRBD2,CASSVPSGSGETQYF,TGTGCCAGCAGCGTCCCTAGCGGGAGTGGAGAGACCCAGTACTTC
TRBV5-5,TRBJ2-1,.,TRBD2,CASFPPASGHNEQFF,TGTGCCAGCTTTCCCCCGGCTAGCGGTCACAATGAGCAGTTCTTC
TRBV18,TRBJ1-1,.,.,CASSPTGGLNTEAFF,TGTGCCAGCTCACCAACGGGGGGCTTGAACACTGAAGCTTTCTTT
TRBV9,TRBJ2-3,few,TRBD1,CASQQGASHTDTQYF,TGTGCCAGCCAACAGGGGGCCTCTCACACAGATACGCAGTATTTT
TRBV28,TRBJ1-4,.,TRBD1,CASSFPTGANEKLFF,TGTGCCAGCAGTTTTCCGACAGGGGCTAATGAAAAACTGTTTTTT
TRBV6-5,TRBJ1-6,.,.,CASSYPNSPLHF,TGTGCCAGCAGTTATCCAAATTCACCCCTCCACTTT
TRBV29-1,TRBJ1-4,.,TRBD1,CSVEGDRGRGEKLFF,TGCAGCGTTGAAGGGGACAGGGGGCGAGGTGAAAAACTGTTTTTT
TRBV30,TRBJ1-1,.,.,CAWSVRDTLSNTEAFF,TGTGCCTGGAGTGTACGGGACACCTTATCGAACACTGAAGCTTTCTTT
TRBV15,TRBJ2-4,.,TRBD1,CATSRAGTVGKNIQYF,TGTGCCACCAGCAGGGCCGGGACAGTGGGCAAAAACATTCAGTACTTC
TRBV6-4,TRBJ1-4,.,.,CASSATGGEKLFF,TGTGCCAGCAGTGCTACAGGAGGGGAAAAACTGTTTTTT